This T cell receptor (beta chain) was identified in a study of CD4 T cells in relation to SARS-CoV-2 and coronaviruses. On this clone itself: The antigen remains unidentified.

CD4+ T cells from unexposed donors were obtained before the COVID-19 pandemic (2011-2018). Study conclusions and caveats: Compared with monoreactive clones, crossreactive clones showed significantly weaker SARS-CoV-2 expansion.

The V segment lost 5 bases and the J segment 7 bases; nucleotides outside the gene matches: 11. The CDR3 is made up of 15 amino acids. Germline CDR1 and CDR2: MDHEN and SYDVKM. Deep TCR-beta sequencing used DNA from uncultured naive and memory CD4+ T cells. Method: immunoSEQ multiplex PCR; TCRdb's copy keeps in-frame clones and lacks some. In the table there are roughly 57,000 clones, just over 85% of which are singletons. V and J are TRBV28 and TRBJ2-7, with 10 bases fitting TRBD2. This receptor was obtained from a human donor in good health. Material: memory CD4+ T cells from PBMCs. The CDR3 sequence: CASSPRGSGGREQYF. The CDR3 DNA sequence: TGTGCCAGCAGTCCCCGAGGTAGCGGGGGGAGGGAGCAGTACTTC.